This T cell receptor (beta chain) was sequenced during a study of blood T cell repertoires in COVID-19. Looking at the study overall: Some COVID-19 samples were acute and others convalescent; all came from the United States, Italy and Spain.

Method: immunoSEQ multiplex PCR; TCRdb's copy keeps in-frame clones and lacks some. The sample records about 310,000 clones, roughly 86% being singletons. Germline V CDR1 and CDR2: SNHLY, FYNNEI. This CDR3 contains 13 residues. Trimming at V came to 9 bases and at J to 5 bases, leaving 8 bases not matched to a gene. This sequence originates from a woman aged 45 to 65 who had recovered from COVID-19. The genes are TRBV2 and TRBJ2-7; TRBD1 matches 9 bases. Input material: peripheral blood. The CDR3 coding sequence is TGTGCCAGTTGCCGGGACAGGGCCGACGAGCAGTACTTC. This codes for CASCRDRADEQYF.